These 10 T cell receptor beta chains were sequenced from one sample in a study of blood T cells in healthy people across ages. A sample-barcoded 5' primer and a J-beta primer mix were used in a second PCR of about 6 to 12 cycles. TCRdb reanalysed the 5' RACE reads using MiXCR and keeps one entry per CDR3 protein. Of about 1,500,000 distinct CDR3 sequences in the sample, approximately 40% are singletons; the top ten hold less than 8%. Input material: blood. The receptor set was obtained from a woman aged 18-30 years in good health.

This chain links TRBV6-5 with TRBJ2-5; 12 nucleotides agree with TRBD1. CDR1 and CDR2 from the germline V gene are MNHEY and SVGAGI. Trimming cost V 3 bases and J 4 bases; bases outside gene matches: 6. The CDR3 has 16 amino acids. CDR3 in DNA: TGTGCCAGCAGTTATTTGGGACAGGGGGCACGAGAGACCCAGTACTTC. The encoded protein is CASSYLGQGARETQYF.

This chain joins TRBV6-2 or TRBV6-3 and TRBJ2-1, with 9 bases matching TRBD2. The junction had 5 bases not matched to a gene; V was cut back by 2 bases and J by 6 bases. The CDR3 runs to 15 residues. Germline CDR1 reads MNHEY; CDR2 reads SVGEGT. The CDR3 spells CASSYVAGGVNEQFF. CDR3 DNA sequence: TGTGCCAGCAGTTACGTCGCGGGAGGGGTCAATGAGCAGTTCTTC.

V is TRBV6-1 and J is TRBJ2-1; 8 nucleotides match TRBD2. Losses at the gene ends were 5 bases for V and 6 bases for J; bases not matched to a gene: 9. Per the germline V gene, CDR1 is MNHNS and CDR2 is SASEGT. There are 15 residues in the CDR3. In DNA, the CDR3 is TGTGCCAGCAGTTCAGGGACTAGTTTGCCCAATGAGCAGTTCTTC. Translated: CASSSGTSLPNEQFF.

V gene TRBV14 combines with J gene TRBJ2-1; TRBD2 agrees at 10 bases. Germline assignment: CDR1 SGHDN and CDR2 FVKESK. V trimming: 7 bases; J trimming: 7 bases; junction bases outside the gene matches: 4. The CDR3 length is 13 residues. The CDR3 sequence: CASTPLAGNEQFF. Written as DNA, the CDR3 is TGTGCCAGCACCCCACTAGCGGGGAATGAGCAGTTCTTC.

The V and J genes are TRBV9 and TRBJ2-6, with D perhaps matching TRBD1 (5 bases). This CDR3 is built from 17 residues. The germline V and J ends were trimmed by 2 bases and 3 bases, with 15 bases remaining between them. Germline CDR1 reads SGDLS; CDR2 reads YYNGEE. The CDR3 DNA reads TGTGCCAGCAGCGTCGGGCAGGGTTGCAATGGGGCCAACGTCCTGACTTTC. Protein product: CASSVGQGCNGANVLTF.

For the CDR3, the DNA is TGTGCCAGCAGTCACCGACTAGCGGAGTCATCAGATACGCAGTATTTT. Translating it yields CASSHRLAESSDTQYF. The V call is TRBV7-2, the J call TRBJ2-3, with 9 bases identical to TRBD2. V gave up 6 bases and J gave up 4 bases; unmatched junction bases: 11. Looked up from germline, CDR1 is SGHTA and CDR2 is FQGNSA. The CDR3 consists of 16 residues.

This chain links TRBV3-1 with TRBJ2-1, with D maybe TRBD2 (6 bases). Germline lookup yields CDR1 LGHDT and CDR2 YNNKEL (reference sequence). V was clipped by 8 bases and J by 6 bases, with 14 bases between them. The CDR3 covers 13 residues. CDR3 in amino acids: CASHRTTSNEQFF. CDR3 DNA sequence: TGTGCCAGCCACCGGACTACGTCCAATGAGCAGTTCTTC.

This sequence joins TRBV20-1 and TRBJ1-3, with a possible D match to TRBD1 (5 bases). The CDR3 runs 15 residues. Trimming took off 7 bases at V and 0 bases at J, with 16 bases between the two ends. CDR1 and CDR2 (germline): DFQATT, SNEGSKA (reference sequence). The DNA of the CDR3 is TGCAGTGTTCGCGCCGGGACCAACTCTGGAAACACCATATATTTT. Protein sequence: CSVRAGTNSGNTIYF.

In this sample, this clonotype turned up a few times. The chain uses TRBV29-1 and TRBJ2-3; D uncertain. Trimming removed 6 bases from V and 2 bases from J, with 6 bases in between. The CDR3 loop spans 11 amino acids. Germline V gene lookup returns CDR1 SQVTM and CDR2 ANQGSEA. This CDR3 reads CSVSYTDTQYF. The CDR3 bases are TGCAGCGTCAGCTACACAGATACGCAGTATTTT.

The chain couples TRBV3-1 to TRBJ2-4; 13 positions agree with TRBD2. V was pared by 0 bases and J by 4 bases, with 9 bases of the junction left unmatched. Germline CDR1 is LGHDT and CDR2 is YNNKEL (reference sequence). CDR3 length equals 19 residues. The CDR3 sequence is CASSQDGTSGGGYKNIQYF. CDR3 sequence (DNA): TGTGCCAGCAGCCAAGATGGAACTAGCGGGGGGGGTTATAAAAACATTCAGTACTTC.